The rows below give T cell receptor beta chains drawn from one sample of a study of blood T cells in healthy people across ages. TCRdb fed the 5' RACE reads into MiXCR, producing one record per CDR3 protein. This table has under 750,000 distinct CDR3 sequences, around 50% appearing once. The sample comprised blood. Receptor source: a man at least 80 years old in good health. Each CDR3 is given without its conserved first and last residue.

v_call,j_call,cdr3_aa
TRBV25-1,TRBJ1-6,ASRGQNSSPLH
TRBV6-5,TRBJ2-1,ASSYSGTRDNEQF
TRBV30,TRBJ1-4,AWTPGTGSGAGKLF
TRBV4-2,TRBJ2-3,ASSQDGLAGVETDTQY
TRBV28,TRBJ2-3,ASRQGQQPPY
TRBV2,TRBJ1-2,ASSEDSFYGYT
TRBV7-2,TRBJ2-3,ASSHGTRPTDTQY
TRBV20-1,TRBJ2-1,SAQKPVDEQF
TRBV15,TRBJ2-3,ATSRELAGAVDTQY
TRBV7-8,TRBJ1-1,ASSQTYTEAF
TRBV20-1,TRBJ1-1,SARTRALNTEAF
TRBV15,TRBJ2-1,ATSRVLTSTRSYNEQF
TRBV7-9,TRBJ2-3,ASSSPELAQDTQY
TRBV3-1,TRBJ1-2,ASSQSTSKVGGYT
TRBV2,TRBJ2-7,ASSDNRFDEQY
TRBV7-2,TRBJ1-5,ASSFGGGSNQPQH
TRBV10-3,TRBJ2-7,AITEGLAGYEQY
TRBV7-2,TRBJ2-3,ASSPRLAGGTDTQY
TRBV7-3,TRBJ2-1,ASSFGGSRNEQF
TRBV18,TRBJ2-7,ASSTEQTGITDEQY